Sequencing of this T cell receptor beta chain was carried out in a study of T cell repertoires in cytomegalovirus infection. As for the study in general: It was the public TCR beta signatures that indicated both CMV infection and matching HLA type. General study findings and limits: The ex vivo response showed dominance by HLA-C-restricted CMV-specific TCR beta clonotypes. Public TCR beta family frequency separated CMV-and-HLA carriers, including in an independent cohort.

TCRdb ran MiXCR on the reads and lists one entry per CDR3 protein. The sample has roughly 230,000 distinct CDR3 sequences, approximately 22% seen once. Many counts were recorded for this clonotype. What it binds is unknown. V was pared by 6 bases and J by 4 bases, with 12 bases between. This CDR3 region has 13 residues. CDR1 is MNHEY, CDR2 SMNVEV, per germline (reference sequence). Source material: CD8+ T cells from PBMCs. The J gene is TRBJ1-2, the V gene TRBV27, with unresolved D. The origin of this receptor is a human donor in good health (CMV status not recorded). Some clones in this sample may be carry-over from other donors' samples. Here the CDR3 reads CASRPSGLYGYTF. CDR3 nucleotide sequence: TGTGCCAGCAGACCCTCCGGCCTCTATGGCTACACCTTC.